The clone carrying this TCR beta chain was observed many times. This sample was taken from a study of early T cells in non-severe SARS-CoV-2 infection. Via MiXCR, TCRdb re-called the 5' RACE reads, giving one row per CDR3 protein. The sample has about 47,000 distinct CDR3 sequences; around 10% are singletons. Germline assignment: CDR1 SEHNR and CDR2 FQNEAQ (reference sequence). CDR3 size: 11 residues. Trimming removed 3 bases at V and 5 bases at J, with 2 bases between. This chain uses TRBV7-9 with TRBJ2-1; D is ambiguous. Material: whole blood. The receptor was isolated from an adult who was a healthcare worker with PCR-confirmed SARS-CoV-2 infection or an uninfected control (not recorded which). The CDR3 spells CASSFHNEQFF. The CDR3 nucleotides read TGTGCCAGCAGCTTCCACAATGAGCAGTTCTTC.